This is a list of T cell receptor beta chains from one sample in a study of shared clonotypes between healthy human individuals. Assay used: immunoSEQ multiplex PCR; TCRdb lists only in-frame clones, some missing. The sample consists of around 1.1 million clones, roughly 74% of them appearing once. Sequenced: memory CD4+ T cells from PBMCs. Receptors were obtained from a man between 18 and 35 years old in good health. Some clones in this sample may be carry-over from other donors' samples. The CDR3 runs from the conserved cysteine through the conserved F or W. The order of the fields is D gene, V gene, J gene, clone size, CDR3 DNA, CDR3 protein. A D gene is named only where the DNA matches it firmly. Clone size is given for some rows only: seen once, a few or many times, or a class if the clone is expanded.

d_gene: -; v_gene: TRBV30; j_gene: TRBJ2-1; abundance: -; CDR3nt: TGTGCCTGGAGTCACGGACCCGTCAATGAGCAGTTCTTC; CDR3aa: CAWSHGPVNEQFF
d_gene: TRBD2; v_gene: TRBV27; j_gene: TRBJ2-5; abundance: -; CDR3nt: TGTGCCAGCATGGAAGGTAGCGGGAGTATCGAGACCCAGTACTTC; CDR3aa: CASMEGSGSIETQYF
d_gene: TRBD2; v_gene: TRBV9; j_gene: TRBJ2-5; abundance: -; CDR3nt: TGTGCCAGCAGCGTAGGAGTGGGAGGGCACGAGACCCAGTACTTC; CDR3aa: CASSVGVGGHETQYF
d_gene: TRBD1; v_gene: TRBV14; j_gene: TRBJ2-3; abundance: once; CDR3nt: TGTGCCAGCAGCCAAGTCGGGACAGGGACAGATACGCAGTATTTT; CDR3aa: CASSQVGTGTDTQYF
d_gene: -; v_gene: TRBV6-1; j_gene: TRBJ2-2; abundance: -; CDR3nt: TGTGCCCGCGGGACAGATAACACCGGGGAGCTGTTTTTT; CDR3aa: CARGTDNTGELFF
d_gene: TRBD2; v_gene: TRBV29-1; j_gene: TRBJ2-7; abundance: -; CDR3nt: TGCAGCGTTGAAAGGTCAAGCGGGATCTCCTACGAGCAGTACTTC; CDR3aa: CSVERSSGISYEQYF
d_gene: TRBD2; v_gene: TRBV7-2; j_gene: TRBJ2-4; abundance: -; CDR3nt: TGTGCCAGCAGCTTAGTGGGGACTACCAGAAACATTCAGTACTTC; CDR3aa: CASSLVGTTRNIQYF
d_gene: TRBD2; v_gene: TRBV5-1; j_gene: TRBJ2-1; abundance: -; CDR3nt: TGCGCCAGCAGCATAGGACTAGCGGGAGCGGGTGAGCAGTTCTTC; CDR3aa: CASSIGLAGAGEQFF
d_gene: TRBD2; v_gene: TRBV11-2; j_gene: TRBJ2-1; abundance: -; CDR3nt: TGTGCCAGCAGCCAGACTAGCGGGGGTTACAATGAGCAGTTCTTC; CDR3aa: CASSQTSGGYNEQFF
d_gene: -; v_gene: TRBV11-3; j_gene: TRBJ2-7; abundance: -; CDR3nt: TGTGCCAGCAGCAGAGGACTGAGCGAGCAGTACTTC; CDR3aa: CASSRGLSEQYF
d_gene: -; v_gene: TRBV18; j_gene: TRBJ2-7; abundance: -; CDR3nt: TGTGCCAGCTCACCAAAAAGAACCTACGAGCAGTACTTC; CDR3aa: CASSPKRTYEQYF
d_gene: TRBD2; v_gene: TRBV14; j_gene: TRBJ2-5; abundance: -; CDR3nt: TGTGCCAGCAGCTTTCCAGCGGGAGGTTTCCAAGAGACCCAGTACTTC; CDR3aa: CASSFPAGGFQETQYF
d_gene: -; v_gene: TRBV9; j_gene: TRBJ1-5; abundance: -; CDR3nt: TGTGCCAGCAGCGTCGGCGTTCACAGCAATCAGCCCCAGCATTTT; CDR3aa: CASSVGVHSNQPQHF
d_gene: -; v_gene: TRBV9; j_gene: TRBJ2-7; abundance: -; CDR3nt: TGTGCCAGCAGCTCACATCCACAGCTTACCTACGAGCAGTACTTC; CDR3aa: CASSSHPQLTYEQYF
d_gene: -; v_gene: TRBV30; j_gene: TRBJ1-1; abundance: -; CDR3nt: TGTGCCTGGAGTCCCCGGACAGCTGAAGCTTTCTTT; CDR3aa: CAWSPRTAEAFF
d_gene: TRBD1; v_gene: TRBV7-3; j_gene: TRBJ1-1; abundance: -; CDR3nt: TGTGCCAGCAGCCATGGGACAGGGTCGACTGAAGCTTTCTTT; CDR3aa: CASSHGTGSTEAFF
d_gene: -; v_gene: TRBV27; j_gene: TRBJ1-2; abundance: -; CDR3nt: TGTGCCAGCAGTTTAAATGGTCATGGCTACACCTTC; CDR3aa: CASSLNGHGYTF
d_gene: -; v_gene: TRBV15; j_gene: TRBJ1-5; abundance: -; CDR3nt: TGTGCCACCAGCAAGGGGCCCAATCAGCCCCAGCATTTT; CDR3aa: CATSKGPNQPQHF
d_gene: -; v_gene: TRBV4-1; j_gene: TRBJ2-5; abundance: -; CDR3nt: TGCGCCAGCAGCCGAGGCACAGCTCAAGAGACCCAGTACTTC; CDR3aa: CASSRGTAQETQYF
d_gene: TRBD2; v_gene: TRBV6-1; j_gene: TRBJ2-5; abundance: -; CDR3nt: TGTGCCAGCAGTGAAGTGGCCTGGGGACTAGCTATAGAGACCCAGTACTTC; CDR3aa: CASSEVAWGLAIETQYF
d_gene: -; v_gene: TRBV29-1; j_gene: TRBJ1-2; abundance: once; CDR3nt: TGCAGCGTTGGGCGGGGACAATTGTATGGCTACACCTTC; CDR3aa: CSVGRGQLYGYTF
d_gene: TRBD2; v_gene: TRBV5-8; j_gene: TRBJ2-7; abundance: -; CDR3nt: TGTGCCAGCAGCTTGCTAGCGGGAGGATGGTACTTC; CDR3aa: CASSLLAGGWYF
d_gene: TRBD1; v_gene: TRBV5-6; j_gene: TRBJ1-4; abundance: -; CDR3nt: TGTGCCAGCAGCGGGACAGGGGCCCAAGGGAAACTGTTTTTT; CDR3aa: CASSGTGAQGKLFF